These 17 T cell receptor beta chains share one sample of origin, sequenced in a study of blood T cells in healthy people across ages. The authors ran a second PCR of about 7 to 11 cycles using a sample-barcoded 5' primer and a J-beta primer mix. One entry per CDR3 protein results from TCRdb running MiXCR on the 5' RACE reads. Of over 1,500,000 distinct CDR3 sequences listed, 30% to 40% are singletons. Material: blood. The receptors were sampled from a human donor in good health.

This sequence joins TRBV6-5 and TRBJ2-1; a weak D match, TRBD1 (6 bases). This CDR3 spans 15 amino acids. The germline CDR1 and CDR2 sequences are MNHEY and SVGAGI. V was cut by 2 bases and J by 4 bases, with 12 bases left in between. The CDR3 DNA follows: TGTGCCAGCAGTTACGGGGGCAATGGGTACAATGAGCAGTTCTTC. It codes for CASSYGGNGYNEQFF.

Written as DNA, the CDR3 is TGTGCCAGCAGCCCCATTACAGGGAATCACAGCGCCTACGAGCAGTACTTC. Protein product: CASSPITGNHSAYEQYF. This sequence joins TRBV7-9 and TRBJ2-5, with D maybe TRBD1 (6 bases). The DNA end is more similar to TRBJ2-7, so the J call may be wrong. This CDR3 region has 17 residues. Germline CDR1 and CDR2: SEHNR and FQNEAQ (reference sequence).

The sample holds a few counts of this clonotype. This chain joins TRBV12-3 or TRBV12-4 and TRBJ2-1; 7 nucleotides line up with TRBD1. The V and J ends lost 5 bases and 4 bases, in that order; junction bases with no gene match: 11. The CDR3 has 16 amino acids. Written as DNA, the CDR3 is TGTGCCAGCAGTCCCCGGACAGGCGGAAGGTACAATGAGCAGTTCTTC. The encoded protein is CASSPRTGGRYNEQFF.

The chain is built from TRBV2 and TRBJ2-7; D gene ambiguous. This CDR3 is built from 15 residues. Germline V CDR1 and CDR2: SNHLY, FYNNEI. V was shortened by 2 bases and J by 0 bases, with 11 bases between the two germline ends. The chain's CDR3 is CASSEMPASSYEQYF. In DNA, the CDR3 is TGTGCCAGCAGTGAAATGCCAGCTAGCTCCTACGAGCAGTACTTC.

The gene calls are TRBV20-1 and TRBJ2-4, with 7 bases identical to TRBD1. Matching the DNA end better, TRBJ2-7 makes the J call doubtful. Germline V gives CDR1 DFQATT, CDR2 SNEGSKA (reference sequence). CDR3 length: 14 residues. The CDR3 region has the DNA TGCAGTGCTAGAGATGTGACAGGGCGGTACGAGCAGTACTTC. It specifies CSARDVTGRYEQYF.

This clonotype was seen only a few times. The CDR3 sequence is CASSQAGRAVGAGYTF. CDR3 nucleotide sequence: TGTGCCAGCAGCCAAGCGGGCAGGGCCGTTGGGGCTGGCTACACCTTC. The genes are TRBV4-2 and TRBJ1-2, with D perhaps matching TRBD1 (5 bases). The V and J ends lost 1 base and 7 bases respectively, with 19 bases between them. The CDR3 has 16 residues. CDR1 LGHNA and CDR2 YNFKEQ come from the germline V gene.

The rearrangement links TRBV7-3 to TRBJ2-1; D unresolved. Trimming pared 3 bases from V and 9 bases from J, leaving 12 bases between. Germline CDR1 is SGHTA and CDR2 is FQGTGA. This CDR3 contains 13 residues. This CDR3 is CASSFGRNVEQFF. The DNA for the CDR3 is TGTGCCAGCAGCTTTGGACGTAATGTTGAGCAGTTCTTC.

The chain employs TRBV27 and TRBJ2-7, with unresolved D. Trimming shortened V by 6 bases and J by 0 bases, and 15 bases separated the two germline ends. This CDR3 contains 15 residues. CDR1 and CDR2 from the germline V gene are MNHEY and SMNVEV (reference sequence). The DNA of the CDR3 is TGTGCCAGCAGCTTGGGTCTCTTCAGCTCCTACGAGCAGTACTTC. It specifies CASSLGLFSSYEQYF.

This clonotype has only a few counts. The chain employs TRBV6-2 or TRBV6-3 and TRBJ2-3; possibly TRBD2 for D (5 bases). Germline CDR1 MNHEY, CDR2 SVGEGT. This CDR3 is 13 amino acids long. V lost 7 bases, J lost 2 bases, and 10 bases lay in between. Here the CDR3 reads CASKSGLTDTQYF. The CDR3 DNA reads TGTGCCAGCAAAAGCGGCCTCACAGATACGCAGTATTTT.

This sequence joins TRBV25-1 and TRBJ1-2; D not certain. V was cut by 2 bases and J by 5 bases, with 15 bases left in between. CDR3 size: 15 residues. Germline assignment: CDR1 MGHDK and CDR2 SYGVNS. The CDR3 region is CASSEIGTTGYGYTF. The CDR3 DNA is TGTGCCAGCAGTGAAATCGGCACTACCGGATATGGCTACACCTTC.

The genes are TRBV6-2 or TRBV6-3 and TRBJ2-1; 10 nucleotides agree with TRBD2. The CDR3 is 17 residues long. J lost 3 bases, V lost 6 bases, and 11 bases had no gene match. Germline assignment: CDR1 MNHEY and CDR2 SVGEGT. The CDR3 DNA reads as TGTGCCAGCAGATTACAGGGAGCGGGGGGGCTCTACAATGAGCAGTTCTTC. This sequence encodes CASRLQGAGGLYNEQFF.

This clonotype came up once. The genes are TRBV2 and TRBJ1-2; 8 bases line up with TRBD1. The CDR3 spans 16 residues. Germline-derived CDR1 and CDR2 are SNHLY and FYNNEI. The ends lost 0 bases at V and 4 bases at J; junction bases unmatched: 7. The CDR3 sequence is CASSEAGPGQVYGYTF. Here the CDR3 DNA reads TGTGCCAGCAGTGAAGCGGGACCGGGACAGGTCTATGGCTACACCTTC. Filled out from reference TRBV2 and TRBJ1-2, the complete variable domain reads EPEVTQTPSHQVTQMGQEVILRCVPISNHLYFYWYRQILGQKVEFLVSFYNNEISEKSEIFDDQFSVERPDGSNFTLKIRSTKLEDSAMYFCASSEAGPGQVYGYTFGSGTRLTVV.

This rearrangement joins TRBV9 to TRBJ2-5, with a weak D call TRBD2 (6 bases). Trimming left V 3 bases short and J 3 bases short, with 12 bases between. Germline lookup yields CDR1 SGDLS and CDR2 YYNGEE. This CDR3 region has 14 residues. The CDR3 coding sequence is TGTGCCAGCAGCGCCCGTGGACTAAAAGAGACCCAGTACTTC. Encoded protein: CASSARGLKETQYF.

This chain connects TRBV7-2 to TRBJ2-1; TRBD2 agrees at 11 bases. The CDR3 is 14 residues long. Germline V CDR1 and CDR2: SGHTA, FQGNSA. J gave up 12 bases and V 2 bases, and 6 bases lay outside the gene matches. The CDR3 loop is CASSLLSSGGRQFF. The DNA for the CDR3 is TGTGCCAGCAGCTTACTCTCTAGCGGGGGGAGGCAGTTCTTC.

The chain carries TRBV7-2 and TRBJ1-1; D possibly corresponds to TRBD1 (6 bases). There are 14 residues in the CDR3. V was cut by 2 bases and J by 8 bases, with 15 bases left in between. Looked up from germline, CDR1 is SGHTA and CDR2 is FQGNSA. In nucleotides, the CDR3 is TGTGCCAGCAGCTTATGGGTGGGGGCAGAAGAAGCTTTCTTT. It is translated as CASSLWVGAEEAFF.

This clonotype was observed a few times. The chain uses TRBV10-3 and TRBJ2-5; D remains ambiguous. Germline V gene lookup returns CDR1 ENHRY and CDR2 SYGVKD. CDR3 length: 11 amino acids. Trimming stripped 3 bases from V and 4 bases from J, with 3 bases between. The CDR3 region is CAISDLETQYF. Here the CDR3 DNA reads TGTGCCATCAGTGATTTAGAGACCCAGTACTTC.

The chain carries TRBV4-2 and TRBJ2-1; the match to TRBD2 covers 9 bases. Germline values: CDR1 LGHNA, CDR2 YNFKEQ. With V trimmed by 1 base and J by 4 bases, 5 bases remained unmatched. This CDR3 is built from 16 residues. CDR3 DNA: TGTGCCAGCAGCCAAGCGGGCGGGGGGGTATACAATGAGCAGTTCTTC. Protein product: CASSQAGGGVYNEQFF.